The source of this T cell receptor beta chain is a study of CD8 T cells in ankylosing spondylitis. A note on this clonotype: Its specificity is not known.

The V and J ends lost 3 bases and 6 bases, in that order; junction bases with no gene match: 13. Germline V gene lookup returns CDR1 KGHSH and CDR2 LQKENI. CDR3 length: 17 amino acids. 5'-RACE, quantitative and with molecular barcodes, yielded the TCR beta libraries. TCRdb reprocessed the 5' RACE reads via MiXCR and lists one record per CDR3 protein. The sample lists almost 400,000 distinct CDR3 sequences; around 22% were seen once. Study outcomes and limitations: Previous work reported some of these motif variants in the synovial fluid and blood of reactive arthritis. What seemed typical of ankylosing spondylitis blood was a TCR beta motif built from roughly eight highly homologous variants. Disease-linked clones had a CD8+ phenotype and relatively low frequency in peripheral blood. Reports say disease-linked clones showed up significantly more in matched ankylosing spondylitis synovial fluid.

The chain has TRBV18 and TRBJ2-7, with 11 bases matching TRBD2. The source of this sequence is a male donor with ankylosing spondylitis. Sequencing was done on a sample of blood, either unsorted or a sorted T cell fraction (not recorded which). The CDR3, as DNA: TGTGCCAGCTCACCGGCTAGCGGGAGGACAGCCCCCGCCGAGCAGTACTTC. Translation gives CASSPASGRTAPAEQYF.